The present TCR beta chain was sequenced within a study of neurological immune-mediated disorders (dated by TCRdb to between 2018 and 2020). For context, the study as a whole: Among the approximately 34 multiple sclerosis patients, relapsing-remitting MS accounted for approximately 31 and secondary progressive MS accounted for 3. Peripheral blood TCR-beta repertoires from patients with HTLV-I-associated myelopathy (HAM/TSP), patients with multiple sclerosis, and healthy controls were compared in the study using UMI-based sequencing. Longitudinal samples, technical triplicates and paired sorted CD4+ and CD8+ T-cell subsets, alongside PBMC samples, were included among the 106 TCR-beta libraries. Each longitudinal HAM/TSP and healthy donor was sampled at 3 time-points spaced at roughly 3-45 month intervals. The cohort included about 66 subjects: about 15 with HAM/TSP, around 35 with multiple sclerosis, and 20 healthy controls. Points the paper makes about the study in general: TCR clonal expansion was highest in HAM/TSP patients and lowest in MS patients, with MS patients falling below even healthy controls. The MS cluster was not associated with any clinical or MRI features, and the authors stated that larger cohorts are needed. No identical CDR3 amino acid sequences were shared among expanded clones across subjects, suggesting private TCR-beta repertoires in all groups. Repertoires from 18 of 34 MS patients were grouped by phylogenetic analysis into a cluster of related CDR3 sequences, suggesting a possible repertoire-level signature.

What this sample's time point label stands for: longitudinal time-point 3. For the unsorted PBMC libraries, 2 million PBMCs were stored in RNAlater at -80 degrees C until RNA extraction and were used to generate the libraries. The multiple sclerosis patients were enrolled in a US clinical protocol that evaluated disease progression with magnetic resonance imaging. PBMCs were separated from peripheral blood using Ficoll-Hypaque density gradient centrifugation and then cryopreserved in liquid nitrogen. A remark on this clonotype: Which antigen it targets is not known. Base-call qualities are not available, and no considerably larger clone is one nucleotide away.

cDNA synthesis used template-switch 5'RACE with a primer carrying a 10-nucleotide random unique molecular identifier tagging each TCR transcript. Every sequencing run covered 15-18 subjects and yielded more than 160 million TCR-beta sequences. Total RNA was extracted with the RNeasy kit. TCR-beta VDJ regions were amplified with primers for the TCR constant region and the 5'RACE anchor, using the KAPA Real-time Library Amplification kit. Sample indexes and Illumina adaptors were added in a first PCR, and a second PCR then increased library yield. After Ampure bead purification, the roughly 650 bp TCR product was size-selected on a 2% E-gel SizeSelection system. Library quality was checked on a Bioanalyzer, concentration was measured with Qubit, and libraries were quantified with the Kapa Library Quantification kit before pooling. An Illumina HiSeq 2500 was used to sequence the libraries paired-end at 2 x 150 bp. To increase sequence diversity, roughly 24-32% phiX was spiked into each library pool. Per the authors' processing: The UMI-based MiGEC pipeline processed quality-filtered reads and removed over 80% of raw TCR sequences during error correction. VDJ genes were aligned to IMGT germline references, and clonotypes were defined by unique CDR3 amino acid sequence plus V-J genes. Clonal expansion, Shannon diversity and CDR3 relatedness were evaluated with VDJtools (CalcPairwiseDistances, ClusterSamples), while phylogenetic trees were built in CLCbio workbench. A clone was classed as expanded if it had 8 or more unique UMIs, a cutoff based on coefficient-of-variation modelling across technical triplicates. TCRdb redid the processing of the public reads, applying fastp at Q25 and MiXCR, and retained in-frame beta chains. For every CDR3 protein sequence, its rows merge into one entry that carries the most common genes and DNA. The V and J calls, along with clone size, are taken from TCRdb and not from the paper's own processing. The sample table shows some 80,000 distinct CDR3 sequences, and 4.3% are seen once. Clones ranked in the top ten supply approximately 5.7% of the sample.

At the junction V is shortened by 0 bases and J by 6 bases; bases outside the gene matches: 7. From cysteine to phenylalanine, the CDR3 is 15 amino acids long. This entry keeps only the CDR3 DNA: 45 bases, framed from base 1. The germline V gene encodes CDR1 MNHNY and CDR2 SVGAGI (reference sequence). This sequence was found in an older woman with multiple sclerosis. The chain joins TRBV6-6 to TRBJ1-1, with 7 bases in between that match TRBD1. Source material: PBMCs. The CDR3 corresponds to CASSYSTGVVAEAFF. The nucleotide sequence is given as TGTGCCAGCAGTTACTCCACAGGGGTAGTCGCTGAAGCTTTCTTT.